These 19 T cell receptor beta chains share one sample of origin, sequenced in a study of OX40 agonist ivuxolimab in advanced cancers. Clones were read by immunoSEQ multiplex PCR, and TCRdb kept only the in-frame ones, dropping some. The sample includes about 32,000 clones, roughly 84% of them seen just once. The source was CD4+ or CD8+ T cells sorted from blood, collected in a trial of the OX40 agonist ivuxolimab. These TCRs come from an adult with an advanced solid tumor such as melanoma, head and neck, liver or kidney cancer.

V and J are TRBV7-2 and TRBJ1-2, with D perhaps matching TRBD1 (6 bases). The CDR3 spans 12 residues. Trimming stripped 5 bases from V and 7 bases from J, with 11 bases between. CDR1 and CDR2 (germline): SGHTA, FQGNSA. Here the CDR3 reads CASSHRGGGYTF. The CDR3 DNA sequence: TGTGCCAGCAGCCACAGAGGGGGTGGCTACACCTTC. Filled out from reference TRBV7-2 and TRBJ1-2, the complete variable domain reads GAGVSQSPSNKVTEKGKDVELRCDPISGHTALYWYRQSLGQGLEFLIYFQGNSAPDKSGLPSDRFSAERTGGSVSTLTIQRTQQEDSAVYLCASSHRGGGYTFGSGTRLTVV.

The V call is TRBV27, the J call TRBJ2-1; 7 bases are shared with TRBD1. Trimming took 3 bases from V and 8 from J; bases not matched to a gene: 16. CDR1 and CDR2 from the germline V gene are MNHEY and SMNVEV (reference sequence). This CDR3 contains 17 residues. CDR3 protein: CASSFLRTGPLGDEQFF. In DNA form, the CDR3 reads TGTGCCAGCAGTTTCCTTAGGACAGGCCCATTGGGGGATGAGCAGTTCTTC.

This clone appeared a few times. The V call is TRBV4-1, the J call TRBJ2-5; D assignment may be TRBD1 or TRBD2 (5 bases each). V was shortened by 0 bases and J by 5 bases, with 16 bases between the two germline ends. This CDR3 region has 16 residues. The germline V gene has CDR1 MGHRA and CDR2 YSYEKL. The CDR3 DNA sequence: TGCGCCAGCAGCCAAGAATGGCCCCACGAGGGGGAGACCCAGTACTTC. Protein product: CASSQEWPHEGETQYF.

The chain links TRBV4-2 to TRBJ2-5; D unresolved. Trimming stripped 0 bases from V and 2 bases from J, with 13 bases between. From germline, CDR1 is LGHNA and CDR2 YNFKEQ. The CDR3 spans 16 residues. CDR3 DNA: TGTGCCAGCAGCCAAGAAAGTTCCCAGATACAAGAGACCCAGTACTTC. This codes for CASSQESSQIQETQYF.

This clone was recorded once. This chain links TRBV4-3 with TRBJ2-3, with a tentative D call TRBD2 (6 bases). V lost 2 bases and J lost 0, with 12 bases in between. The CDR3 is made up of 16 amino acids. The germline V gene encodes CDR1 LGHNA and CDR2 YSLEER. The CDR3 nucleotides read TGCGCCAGCAGCCAACGGGACTTACCTAGCACAGATACGCAGTATTTT. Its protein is CASSQRDLPSTDTQYF.

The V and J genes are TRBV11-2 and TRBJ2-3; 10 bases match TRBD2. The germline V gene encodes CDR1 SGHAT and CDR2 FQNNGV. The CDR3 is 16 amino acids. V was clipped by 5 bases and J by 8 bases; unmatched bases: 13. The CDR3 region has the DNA TGTGCCAGCAGCCGATTAACTAGCGGGGCCGGGGGTACGCAGTATTTT. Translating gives CASSRLTSGAGGTQYF. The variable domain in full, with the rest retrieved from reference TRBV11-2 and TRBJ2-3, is EAGVAQSPRYKIIEKRQSVAFWCNPISGHATLYWYQQILGQGPKLLIQFQNNGVVDDSQLPKDRFSAERLKGVDSTLKIQPAKLEDSAVYLCASSRLTSGAGGTQYFGPGTRLTVL.

CDR3 protein: CASSLGQGEGNEQFF. The CDR3 DNA sequence: TGTGCCAGCAGCCTAGGACAGGGGGAGGGCAATGAGCAGTTCTTC. The V and J genes are TRBV7-3 and TRBJ2-1; 10 positions match TRBD1. The CDR3 has 15 residues. V lost 5 bases and J lost 6; bases outside the gene matches: 7. CDR1 and CDR2 (germline): SGHTA, FQGTGA.

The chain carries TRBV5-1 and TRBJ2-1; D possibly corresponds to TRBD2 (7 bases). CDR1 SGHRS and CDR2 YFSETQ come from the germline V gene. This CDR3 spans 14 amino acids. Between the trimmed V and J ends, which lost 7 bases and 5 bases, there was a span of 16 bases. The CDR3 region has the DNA TGCGCCAGCGCCGTGGGGGGGCGCAACAATGAGCAGTTCTTC. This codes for CASAVGGRNNEQFF.

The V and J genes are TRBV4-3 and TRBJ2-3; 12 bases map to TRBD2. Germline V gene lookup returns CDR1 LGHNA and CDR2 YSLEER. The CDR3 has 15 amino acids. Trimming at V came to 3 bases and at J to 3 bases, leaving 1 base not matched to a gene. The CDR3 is CASSQLAGGTDTQYF. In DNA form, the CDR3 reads TGCGCCAGCAGCCAGCTAGCGGGGGGGACAGATACGCAGTATTTT.

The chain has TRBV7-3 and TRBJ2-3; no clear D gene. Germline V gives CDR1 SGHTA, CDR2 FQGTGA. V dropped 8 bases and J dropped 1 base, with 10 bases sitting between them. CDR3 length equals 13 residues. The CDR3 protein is CASGWVGTDTQYF. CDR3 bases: TGTGCCAGCGGCTGGGTGGGCACAGATACGCAGTATTTT. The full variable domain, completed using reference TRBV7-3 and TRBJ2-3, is GAGVSQTPSNKVTEKGKYVELRCDPISGHTALYWYRQSLGQGPEFLIYFQGTGAADDSGLPNDRFFAVRPEGSVSTLKIQRTERGDSAVYLCASGWVGTDTQYFGPGTRLTVL.

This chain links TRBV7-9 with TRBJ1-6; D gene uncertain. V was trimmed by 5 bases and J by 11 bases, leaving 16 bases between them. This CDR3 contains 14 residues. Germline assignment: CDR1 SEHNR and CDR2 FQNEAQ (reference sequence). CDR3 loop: CASSPDGRVAPLHF. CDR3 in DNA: TGTGCCAGCAGCCCCGACGGAAGAGTGGCACCCCTCCACTTT. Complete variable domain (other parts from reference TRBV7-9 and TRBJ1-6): DTGVSQNPRHKITKRGQNVTFRCDPISEHNRLYWYRQTLGQGPEFLTYFQNEAQLEKSRLLSDRFSAERPKGSFSTLEIQRTEQGDSAMYLCASSPDGRVAPLHFGNGTRLTVT.

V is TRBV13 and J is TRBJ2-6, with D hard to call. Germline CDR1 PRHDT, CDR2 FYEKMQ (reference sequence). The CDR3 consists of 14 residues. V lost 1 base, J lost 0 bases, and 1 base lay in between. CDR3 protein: CASSLDSGANVLTF. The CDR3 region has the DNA TGTGCCAGCAGCTTAGACTCTGGGGCCAACGTCCTGACTTTC.

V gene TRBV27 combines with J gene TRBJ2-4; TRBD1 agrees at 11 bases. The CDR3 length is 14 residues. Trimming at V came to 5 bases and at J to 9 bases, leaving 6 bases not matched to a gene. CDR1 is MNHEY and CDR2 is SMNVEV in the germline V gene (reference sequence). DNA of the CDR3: TGTGCCAGCAGTCCCACCGGGACAGGGGGCATTCAGTACTTC. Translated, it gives CASSPTGTGGIQYF.

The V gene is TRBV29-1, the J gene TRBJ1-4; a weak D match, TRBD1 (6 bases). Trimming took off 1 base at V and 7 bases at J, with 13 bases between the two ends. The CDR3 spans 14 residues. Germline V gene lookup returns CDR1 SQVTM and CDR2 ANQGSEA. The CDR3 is CSVEGGQYGEKLFF. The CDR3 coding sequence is TGCAGCGTTGAAGGTGGACAGTACGGTGAAAAACTGTTTTTT.

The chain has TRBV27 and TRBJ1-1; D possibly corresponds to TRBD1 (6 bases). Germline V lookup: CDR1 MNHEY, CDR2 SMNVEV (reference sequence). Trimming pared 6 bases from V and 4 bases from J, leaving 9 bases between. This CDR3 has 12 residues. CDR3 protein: CASRGGVTEAFF. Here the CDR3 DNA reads TGTGCCAGCAGAGGGGGTGTCACTGAAGCTTTCTTT.

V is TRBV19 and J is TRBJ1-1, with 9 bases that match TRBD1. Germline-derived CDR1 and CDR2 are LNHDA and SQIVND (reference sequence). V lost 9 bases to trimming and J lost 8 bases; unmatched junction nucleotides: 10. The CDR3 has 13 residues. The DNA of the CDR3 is TGTGCCAGCCATCTACAGGGGGCGTCCGAAGCTTTCTTT. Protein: CASHLQGASEAFF.

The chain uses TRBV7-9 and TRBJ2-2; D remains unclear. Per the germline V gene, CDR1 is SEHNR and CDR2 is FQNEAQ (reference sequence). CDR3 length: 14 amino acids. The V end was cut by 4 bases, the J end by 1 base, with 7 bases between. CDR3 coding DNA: TGTGCCAGCAGCTCGACACTGAACACCGGGGAGCTGTTTTTT. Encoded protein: CASSSTLNTGELFF.

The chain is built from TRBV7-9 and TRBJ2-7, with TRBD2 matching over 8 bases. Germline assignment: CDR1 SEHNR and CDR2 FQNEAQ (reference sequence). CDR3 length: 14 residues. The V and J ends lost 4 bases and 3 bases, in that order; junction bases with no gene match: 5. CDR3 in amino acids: CASSSAGGGYEQYF. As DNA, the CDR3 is TGTGCCAGCAGCTCCGCCGGGGGGGGCTACGAGCAGTACTTC.

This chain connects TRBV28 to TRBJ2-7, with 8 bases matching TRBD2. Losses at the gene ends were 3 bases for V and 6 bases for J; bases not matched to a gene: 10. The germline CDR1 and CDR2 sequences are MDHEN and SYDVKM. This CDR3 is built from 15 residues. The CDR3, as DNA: TGTGCCAGCAGTTTGCTAACCGGGAGGGGAGGCGAGCAGTACTTC. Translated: CASSLLTGRGGEQYF. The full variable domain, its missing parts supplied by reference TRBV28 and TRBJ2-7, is DVKVTQSSRYLVKRTGEKVFLECVQDMDHENMFWYRQDPGLGLRLIYFSYDVKMKEKGDIPEGYSVSREKKERFSLILESASTNQTSMYLCASSLLTGRGGEQYFGPGTRLTVT.